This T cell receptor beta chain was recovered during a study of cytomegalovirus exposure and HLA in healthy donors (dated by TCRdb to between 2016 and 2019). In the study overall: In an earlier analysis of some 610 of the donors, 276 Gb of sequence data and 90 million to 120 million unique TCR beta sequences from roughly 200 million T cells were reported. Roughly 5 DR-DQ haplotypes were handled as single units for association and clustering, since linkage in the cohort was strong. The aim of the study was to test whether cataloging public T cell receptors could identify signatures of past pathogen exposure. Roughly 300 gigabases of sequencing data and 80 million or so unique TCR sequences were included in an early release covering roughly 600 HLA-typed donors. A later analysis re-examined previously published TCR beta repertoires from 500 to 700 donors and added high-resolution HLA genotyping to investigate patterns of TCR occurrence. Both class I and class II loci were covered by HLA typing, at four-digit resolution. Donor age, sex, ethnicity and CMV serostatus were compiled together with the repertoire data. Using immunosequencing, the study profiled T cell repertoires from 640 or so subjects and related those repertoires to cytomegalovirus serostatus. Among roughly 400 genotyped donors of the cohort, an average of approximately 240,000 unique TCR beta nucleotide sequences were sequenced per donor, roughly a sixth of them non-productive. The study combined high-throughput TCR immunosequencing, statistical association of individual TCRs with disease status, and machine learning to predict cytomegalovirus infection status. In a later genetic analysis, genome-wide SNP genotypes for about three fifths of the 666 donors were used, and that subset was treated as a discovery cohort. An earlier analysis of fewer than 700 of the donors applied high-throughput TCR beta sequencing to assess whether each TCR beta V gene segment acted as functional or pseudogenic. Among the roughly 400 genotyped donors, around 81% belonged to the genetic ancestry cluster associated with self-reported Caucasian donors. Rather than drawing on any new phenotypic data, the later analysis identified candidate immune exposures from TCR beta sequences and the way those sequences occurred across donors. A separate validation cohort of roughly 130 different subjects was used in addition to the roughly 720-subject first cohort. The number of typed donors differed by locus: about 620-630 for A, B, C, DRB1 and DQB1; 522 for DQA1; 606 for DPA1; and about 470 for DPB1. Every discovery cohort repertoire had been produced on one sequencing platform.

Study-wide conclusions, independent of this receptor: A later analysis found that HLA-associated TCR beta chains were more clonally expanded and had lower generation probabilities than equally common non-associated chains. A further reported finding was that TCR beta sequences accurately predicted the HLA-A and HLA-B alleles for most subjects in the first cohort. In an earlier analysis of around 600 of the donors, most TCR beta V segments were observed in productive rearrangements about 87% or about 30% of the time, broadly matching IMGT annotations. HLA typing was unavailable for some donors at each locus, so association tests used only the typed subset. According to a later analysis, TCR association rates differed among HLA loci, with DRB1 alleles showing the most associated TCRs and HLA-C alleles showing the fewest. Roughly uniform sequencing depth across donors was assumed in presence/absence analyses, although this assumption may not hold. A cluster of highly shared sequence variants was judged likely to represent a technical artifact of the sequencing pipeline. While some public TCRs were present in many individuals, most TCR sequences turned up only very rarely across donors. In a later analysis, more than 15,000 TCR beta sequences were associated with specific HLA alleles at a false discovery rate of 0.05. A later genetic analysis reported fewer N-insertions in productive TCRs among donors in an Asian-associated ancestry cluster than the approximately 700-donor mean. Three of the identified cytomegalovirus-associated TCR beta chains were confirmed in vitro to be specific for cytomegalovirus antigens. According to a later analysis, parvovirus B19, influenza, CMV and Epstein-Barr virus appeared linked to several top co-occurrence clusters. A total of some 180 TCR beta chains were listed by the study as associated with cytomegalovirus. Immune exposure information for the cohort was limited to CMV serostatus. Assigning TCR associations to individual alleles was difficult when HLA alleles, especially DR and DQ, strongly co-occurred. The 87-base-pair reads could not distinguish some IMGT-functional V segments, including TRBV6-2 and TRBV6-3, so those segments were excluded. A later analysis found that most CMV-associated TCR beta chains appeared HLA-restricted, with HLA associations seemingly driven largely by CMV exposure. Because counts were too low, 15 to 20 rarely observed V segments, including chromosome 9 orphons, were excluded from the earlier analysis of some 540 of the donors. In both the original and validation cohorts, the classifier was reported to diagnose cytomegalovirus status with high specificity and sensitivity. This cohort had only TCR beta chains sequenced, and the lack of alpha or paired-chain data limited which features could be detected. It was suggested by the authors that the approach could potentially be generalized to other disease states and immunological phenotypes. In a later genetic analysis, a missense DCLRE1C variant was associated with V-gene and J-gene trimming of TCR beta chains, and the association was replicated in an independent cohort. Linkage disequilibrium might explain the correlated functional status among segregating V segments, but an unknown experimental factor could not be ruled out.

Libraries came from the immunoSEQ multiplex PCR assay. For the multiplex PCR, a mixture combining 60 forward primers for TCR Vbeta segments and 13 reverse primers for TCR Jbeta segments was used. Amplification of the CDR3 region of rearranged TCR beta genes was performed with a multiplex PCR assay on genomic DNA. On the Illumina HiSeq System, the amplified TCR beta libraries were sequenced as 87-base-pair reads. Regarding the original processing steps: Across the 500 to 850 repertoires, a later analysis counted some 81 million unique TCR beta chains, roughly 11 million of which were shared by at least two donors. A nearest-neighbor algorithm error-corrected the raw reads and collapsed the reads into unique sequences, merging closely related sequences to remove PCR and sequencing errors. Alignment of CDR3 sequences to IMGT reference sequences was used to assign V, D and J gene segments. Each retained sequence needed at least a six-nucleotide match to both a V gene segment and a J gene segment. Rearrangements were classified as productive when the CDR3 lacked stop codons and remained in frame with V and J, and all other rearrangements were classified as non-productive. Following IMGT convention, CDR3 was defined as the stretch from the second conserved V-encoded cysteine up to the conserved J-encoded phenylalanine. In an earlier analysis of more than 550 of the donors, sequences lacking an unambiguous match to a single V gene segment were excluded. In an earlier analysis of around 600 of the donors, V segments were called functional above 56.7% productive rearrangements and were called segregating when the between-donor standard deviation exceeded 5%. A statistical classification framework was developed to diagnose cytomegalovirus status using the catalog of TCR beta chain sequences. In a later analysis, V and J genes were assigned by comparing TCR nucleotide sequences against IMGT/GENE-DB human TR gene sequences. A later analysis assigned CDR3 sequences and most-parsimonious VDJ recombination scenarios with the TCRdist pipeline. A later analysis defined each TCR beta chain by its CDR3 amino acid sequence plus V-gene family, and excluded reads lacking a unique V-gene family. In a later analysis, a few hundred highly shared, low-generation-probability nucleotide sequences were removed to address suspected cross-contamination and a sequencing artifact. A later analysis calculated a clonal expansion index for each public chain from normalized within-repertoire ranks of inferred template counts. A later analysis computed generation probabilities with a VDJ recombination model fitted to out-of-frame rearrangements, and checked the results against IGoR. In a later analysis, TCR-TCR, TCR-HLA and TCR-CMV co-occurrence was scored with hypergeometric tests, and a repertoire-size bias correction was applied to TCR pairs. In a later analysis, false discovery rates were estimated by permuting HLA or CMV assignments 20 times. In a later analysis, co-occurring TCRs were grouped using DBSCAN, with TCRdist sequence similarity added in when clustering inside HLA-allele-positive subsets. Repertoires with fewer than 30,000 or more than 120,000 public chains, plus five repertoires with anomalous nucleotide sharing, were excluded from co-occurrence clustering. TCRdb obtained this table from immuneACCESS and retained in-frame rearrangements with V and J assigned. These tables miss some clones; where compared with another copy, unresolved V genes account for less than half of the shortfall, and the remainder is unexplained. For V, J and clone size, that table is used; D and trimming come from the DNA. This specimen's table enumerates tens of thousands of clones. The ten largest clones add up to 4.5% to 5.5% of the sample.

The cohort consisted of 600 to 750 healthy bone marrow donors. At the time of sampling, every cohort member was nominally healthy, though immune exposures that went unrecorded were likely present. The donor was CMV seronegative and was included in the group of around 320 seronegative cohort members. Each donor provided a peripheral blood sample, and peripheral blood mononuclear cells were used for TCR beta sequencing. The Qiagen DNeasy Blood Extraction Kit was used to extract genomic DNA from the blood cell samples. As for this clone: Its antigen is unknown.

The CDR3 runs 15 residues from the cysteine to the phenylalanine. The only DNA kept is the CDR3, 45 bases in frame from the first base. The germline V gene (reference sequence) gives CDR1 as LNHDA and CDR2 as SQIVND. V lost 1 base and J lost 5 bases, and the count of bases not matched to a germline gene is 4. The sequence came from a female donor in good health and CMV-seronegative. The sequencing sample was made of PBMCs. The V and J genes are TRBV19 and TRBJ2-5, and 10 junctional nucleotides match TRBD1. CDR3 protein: CASSIGQGARETQYF. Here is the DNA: TGTGCCAGTAGTATAGGACAGGGGGCGCGGGAGACCCAGTACTTC.